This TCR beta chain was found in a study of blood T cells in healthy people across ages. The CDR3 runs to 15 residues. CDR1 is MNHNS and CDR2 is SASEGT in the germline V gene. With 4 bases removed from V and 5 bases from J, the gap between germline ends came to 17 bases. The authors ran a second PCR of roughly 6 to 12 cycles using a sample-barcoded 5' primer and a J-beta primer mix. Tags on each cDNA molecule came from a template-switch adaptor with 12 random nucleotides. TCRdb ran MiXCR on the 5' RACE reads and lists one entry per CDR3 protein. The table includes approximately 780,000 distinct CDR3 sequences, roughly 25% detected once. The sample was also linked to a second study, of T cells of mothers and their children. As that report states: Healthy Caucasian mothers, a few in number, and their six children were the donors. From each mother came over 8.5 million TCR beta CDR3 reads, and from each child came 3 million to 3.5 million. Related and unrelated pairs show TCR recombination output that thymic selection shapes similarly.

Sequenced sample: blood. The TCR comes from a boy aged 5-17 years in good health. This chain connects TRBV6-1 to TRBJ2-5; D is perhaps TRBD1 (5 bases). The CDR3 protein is CASSGPRVLGETQYF. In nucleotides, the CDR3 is TGTGCCAGCAGTGGCCCCAGGGTTCTAGGGGAGACCCAGTACTTC.